This T cell receptor beta chain was retrieved from a study of blood T cell repertoires in COVID-19. In the study overall: PBMCs, B-cell-depleted T cells, or T cells provided the cDNA or gDNA that made up the material.

CDR3 length: 15 residues. V shed 8 bases and J 0 bases; nucleotides not matched to a gene: 9. Germline V CDR1 and CDR2: MNHEY, SMNVEV (reference sequence). Sequenced by immunoSEQ multiplex PCR; TCRdb stores in-frame clones only, minus some. The sample has 90,000 to 150,000 clones; 80% to 90% are singletons. This sequence joins TRBV27 and TRBJ2-7; 8 nucleotides agree with TRBD2. Sequences were obtained from peripheral blood. This receptor was obtained from a human donor with acute or convalescent COVID-19. The donor label of this sample is uncertain. The CDR3 bases are TGTGCCAGCGCGGTGGGCGGGAGGAGCTCCTACGAGCAGTACTTC. As protein: CASAVGGRSSYEQYF.